The rows below give T cell receptor beta chains drawn from one sample of a study of blood T cell repertoires in COVID-19. Libraries were prepared by immunoSEQ multiplex PCR; TCRdb keeps only in-frame clonotypes and omits some of them. The sample has approximately 180,000 clones; around 85% are singletons. The sequencing sample was made of PBMCs or T cells enriched from blood (not recorded which). The source is a man in his forties who had recovered from COVID-19. CDR3s include the opening cysteine and the closing phenylalanine or tryptophan. Fields, in order: D gene, J gene, clone size, V gene, CDR3 protein, CDR3 DNA. The D gene is left open where the match is weak. For some rows the clone size is stated as once, few or many, or as a class when expanded; others skip it.

D: TRBD1; J: TRBJ1-2; size: .; V: TRBV19; CDR3: CASSIAGQGAISYGYTF; DNA: TGTGCCAGTAGTATAGCGGGACAGGGGGCGATCAGCTATGGCTACACCTTC
D: .; J: TRBJ2-5; size: once; V: TRBV29-1; CDR3: CSVAQQQETQYF; DNA: TGCAGCGTTGCTCAACAGCAAGAGACCCAGTACTTC
D: .; J: TRBJ1-2; size: .; V: TRBV18; CDR3: CASSPLGGYGYTF; DNA: TGTGCCAGCTCACCACTTGGCGGCTATGGCTACACCTTC
D: TRBD1; J: TRBJ1-5; size: .; V: TRBV30; CDR3: CAWSWDRESQPQHF; DNA: TGTGCCTGGAGTTGGGACAGGGAGAGCCAGCCCCAGCATTTT
D: .; J: TRBJ1-5; size: .; V: TRBV10-3; CDR3: CAISEDSPQGPQHF; DNA: TGTGCCATCAGTGAGGATTCGCCCCAGGGGCCCCAGCATTTT
D: .; J: TRBJ1-2; size: once; V: TRBV11-2; CDR3: CASSLTGRGYTF; DNA: TGTGCCAGCAGCTTGACGGGTCGTGGCTACACCTTC
D: .; J: TRBJ1-3; size: .; V: TRBV11-2; CDR3: CASSLGGTLGNTIYF; DNA: TGTGCCAGCAGCTTAGGGGGGACTCTTGGAAACACCATATATTTT
D: .; J: TRBJ1-2; size: few; V: TRBV27; CDR3: CASSLAAGRLTF; DNA: TGTGCCAGCAGTTTGGCGGCAGGGCGTCTCACCTTC
D: TRBD1; J: TRBJ1-5; size: .; V: TRBV5-1; CDR3: CASSLGDRGDQPQHF; DNA: TGCGCCAGCAGCTTGGGGGACAGGGGGGATCAGCCCCAGCATTTT
D: TRBD1; J: TRBJ2-6; size: .; V: TRBV24-1; CDR3: CATSDSYRGNPGANVLTF; DNA: TGTGCCACCAGTGATTCATACAGGGGGAATCCTGGGGCCAACGTCCTGACTTTC
D: TRBD1; J: TRBJ2-1; size: .; V: TRBV29-1; CDR3: CSVDQGVTYNEQFF; DNA: TGCAGCGTTGACCAGGGGGTTACCTACAATGAGCAGTTCTTC
D: .; J: TRBJ2-7; size: .; V: TRBV6-5; CDR3: CASSYELSSYEQYF; DNA: TGTGCCAGCAGTTACGAGCTTAGTTCCTACGAGCAGTACTTC
D: TRBD2; J: TRBJ2-5; size: .; V: TRBV6-1; CDR3: CASSGGLAGWTETQYF; DNA: TGTGCCAGCAGTGGGGGACTAGCGGGATGGACAGAGACCCAGTACTTC
D: TRBD2; J: TRBJ2-1; size: .; V: TRBV29-1; CDR3: CSVSASGNEQFF; DNA: TGCAGCGTTAGTGCTAGCGGCAATGAGCAGTTCTTC
D: TRBD1; J: TRBJ1-6; size: .; V: TRBV6-5; CDR3: CASSLQGGRAPLHF; DNA: TGTGCCAGCAGTTTACAGGGGGGTAGGGCACCCCTCCACTTT